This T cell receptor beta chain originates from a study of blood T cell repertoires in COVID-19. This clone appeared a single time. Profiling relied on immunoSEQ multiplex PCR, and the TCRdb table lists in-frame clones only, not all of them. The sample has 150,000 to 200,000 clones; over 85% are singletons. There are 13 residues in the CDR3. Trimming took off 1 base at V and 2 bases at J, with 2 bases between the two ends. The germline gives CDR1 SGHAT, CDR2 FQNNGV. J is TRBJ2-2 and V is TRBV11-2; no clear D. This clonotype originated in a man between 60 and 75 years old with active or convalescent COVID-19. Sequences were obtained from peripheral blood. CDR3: CASSLVNTGELFF. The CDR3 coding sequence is TGTGCCAGCAGCTTAGTAAACACCGGGGAGCTGTTTTTT. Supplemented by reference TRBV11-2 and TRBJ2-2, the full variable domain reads EAGVAQSPRYKIIEKRQSVAFWCNPISGHATLYWYQQILGQGPKLLIQFQNNGVVDDSQLPKDRFSAERLKGVDSTLKIQPAKLEDSAVYLCASSLVNTGELFFGEGSRLTVL.